This entry lists 29 T cell receptor beta chains sequenced from one sample in a study of human T cells and chemical hapten exposure. TCRdb re-called the RACE reads through MiXCR, storing one row per CDR3 protein. The table has about 70,000 distinct CDR3 sequences, around 10% seen once; the top ten hold approximately 3%. Time point described: patch test 1, 2 weeks after DPC sensitization. The treatment denotes: therapeutic diphenylcyclopropenone sensitization with weekly scalp DPC. The material was whole blood, obtained in connection with sensitization to the hapten diphenylcyclopropenone (DPC). These receptors all stem from a woman between 40 and 50 years old with alopecia areata. Some clones in this sample may be carry-over from other donors' samples.

The chain couples TRBV4-3 to TRBJ1-2; no reliable D call. V lost 0 bases and J lost 1, with 15 bases in between. Germline V gene lookup returns CDR1 LGHNA and CDR2 YSLEER. The CDR3 has 17 amino acids. CDR3 protein: CASSQDLAVTLNYGYTF. The CDR3, as DNA: TGCGCCAGCAGCCAAGATTTAGCCGTCACTCTTAACTATGGCTACACCTTC.

This clonotype was seen ten or more times. The rearrangement joins TRBV7-8 to TRBJ2-1; D gene uncertain. Trimming left V 5 bases short and J 10 bases short, with 9 bases between. CDR3 length equals 11 residues. Germline loops: CDR1 SGHVS, CDR2 FQNEAQ. For the CDR3, the DNA is TGTGCCAGCAGCCCAATGCGGGAGCAGTTCTTC. This translates into CASSPMREQFF.

This clonotype appeared many times. The chain recombines TRBV27 with TRBJ1-5; D may be TRBD1 (5 bases). Germline-derived CDR1 and CDR2 are MNHEY and SMNVEV (reference sequence). CDR3 size: 14 residues. V was clipped by 5 bases and J by 4 bases, with 12 bases between them. The CDR3 is CASSLRDGNQPQHF. CDR3 DNA: TGTGCCAGCAGTCTCCGGGACGGAAATCAGCCCCAGCATTTT.

This clonotype was seen repeatedly, ten times or more. The chain employs TRBV20-1 and TRBJ1-1; D unclear. Trimming left V 6 bases short and J 10 bases short, with 15 bases between. Looked up from germline, CDR1 is DFQATT and CDR2 is SNEGSKA (reference sequence). CDR3 length: 11 amino acids. The chain's CDR3 is CSAIPWGGAFF. The CDR3 DNA is TGCAGTGCCATCCCATGGGGTGGAGCTTTCTTT.

This clonotype was recorded at least ten times. J is TRBJ2-1 and V is TRBV12-3 or TRBV12-4; 10 bases are a match to TRBD2. The V gene end was trimmed by 2 bases and the J gene end by 6 bases; junction bases not matched to a gene: 4. The CDR3 is 15 amino acids. This CDR3 is CASSLSGGAGNEQFF. The CDR3 DNA reads as TGTGCCAGCAGTTTAAGCGGGGGGGCCGGCAATGAGCAGTTCTTC.

This clonotype has at least ten counts. The chain carries TRBV28 and TRBJ1-2; 10 positions match TRBD1. The CDR3 runs to 14 residues. From germline, CDR1 is MDHEN and CDR2 SYDVKM. V lost 3 bases, J lost 5 bases, and 3 bases stayed unmatched. The CDR3 region is CASSFSGQGYGYTF. The CDR3 coding sequence is TGTGCCAGCAGTTTTTCGGGACAGGGGTATGGCTACACCTTC.

Ten or more counts support this clonotype. V is TRBV12-3 or TRBV12-4 and J is TRBJ1-1; D is possibly TRBD1 (5 bases). The CDR3 extends over 14 amino acids. V lost 6 bases to trimming and J lost 11 bases, with 22 bases between them. DNA for the CDR3: TGTGCCAGCAGCCCTGACGGGGCCCCGGGTGTGGCTTTCTTT. Amino acids: CASSPDGAPGVAFF.

The chain joins TRBV6-6 to TRBJ1-2; no reliable D call. Between the trimmed V and J ends, which lost 2 bases and 6 bases, there was a span of 13 bases. CDR1 MNHNY and CDR2 SVGAGI come from the germline V gene (reference sequence). The CDR3 contains 14 residues. The CDR3, as DNA: TGTGCCAGCAGTTACATCGGGGATGGGAATGGCTACACCTTC. Translation: CASSYIGDGNGYTF.

This clonotype was seen a few times. J is TRBJ2-5 and V is TRBV2; D gene uncertain. The CDR3 is made up of 12 amino acids. V lost 6 bases and J lost 2, with 7 bases in between. Germline CDR1 reads SNHLY; CDR2 reads FYNNEI. The CDR3 DNA reads TGTGCCAGCAGATGGGGTCAAGAGACCCAGTACTTC. It specifies CASRWGQETQYF.

This clonotype was counted ten times or more. This rearrangement joins TRBV6-5 to TRBJ2-3, with 11 bases identical to TRBD2. J gave up 2 bases and V 5 bases, and 6 bases lay outside the gene matches. The CDR3 spans 16 residues. The germline CDR1 and CDR2 sequences are MNHEY and SVGAGI. The DNA of the CDR3 is TGTGCCAGCAGTGATCGACTAGCGGGGTTCACAGATACGCAGTATTTT. Translated: CASSDRLAGFTDTQYF.

Many counts were recorded for this clonotype. The chain employs TRBV10-2 and TRBJ2-1; D unresolved. Per germline, CDR1 WSHSY and CDR2 SAAADI. Trimming removed 4 bases from V and 7 bases from J, with 5 bases in between. This CDR3 has 11 amino acids. CDR3 sequence (DNA): TGCGCCAGCAGTGTGGCTAATGAGCAGTTCTTC. It is translated as CASSVANEQFF.

Ten or more counts support this clonotype. The chain has TRBV7-9 and TRBJ2-6; a weak D match, TRBD2 (6 bases). Germline V gene lookup returns CDR1 SEHNR and CDR2 FQNEAQ (reference sequence). The CDR3 is made up of 17 amino acids. Trimming cost V 3 bases and J 0 bases, with 12 bases left between them. In DNA, the CDR3 is TGTGCCAGCAGCTTGGAGGGCTCGAACTCTGGGGCCAACGTCCTGACTTTC. This translates into CASSLEGSNSGANVLTF.

In its sample, this clonotype was seen a few times. The J gene is TRBJ1-2, the V gene TRBV28; 9 nucleotides agree with TRBD1. Germline V lookup: CDR1 MDHEN, CDR2 SYDVKM. V lost 6 bases, J lost 5 bases, and 10 bases stayed unmatched. The CDR3 is 15 amino acids. This chain's CDR3 is CASSRGQGAWYGYTF. In DNA, the CDR3 is TGTGCCAGCAGCCGGGGACAGGGAGCGTGGTATGGCTACACCTTC.

This clonotype was found many times. The rearrangement uses TRBV27 and TRBJ1-4; D might be TRBD1 (6 bases). Trimming stripped 6 bases from V and 1 base from J, with 15 bases between. The CDR3 consists of 16 residues. Germline-derived CDR1 and CDR2 are MNHEY and SMNVEV (reference sequence). This CDR3 reads CASRLFGTQTNEKLFF. In DNA, the CDR3 is TGTGCCAGCAGGTTGTTCGGGACACAAACTAATGAAAAACTGTTTTTT.

This clonotype was recorded at least ten times. This chain joins TRBV7-2 and TRBJ1-1; D call uncertain. The ends were cut back, 7 bases at V and 4 bases at J, with 16 bases in the middle. The germline CDR1 and CDR2 sequences are SGHTA and FQGNSA. The CDR3 covers 14 residues. CDR3 sequence: CASTDFRPGTEAFF. CDR3 DNA sequence: TGTGCCAGCACCGATTTTCGCCCCGGCACTGAAGCTTTCTTT.

In this sample, this clonotype turned up many times. CDR3 DNA: TGTGCCACCAGTGATTCGACCCGGAGGGGCAATCAGCCCCAGCATTTT. As protein: CATSDSTRRGNQPQHF. The rearrangement joins TRBV24-1 to TRBJ1-5; D gene unclear. CDR3 length equals 16 residues. V was shortened by 2 bases and J by 2 bases, with 12 bases between the two germline ends. Germline values: CDR1 KGHDR, CDR2 SFDVKD.

In this sample, this clonotype turned up many times. The rearrangement links TRBV5-8 to TRBJ2-1; weak D call: TRBD2 (5 bases). V lost 9 bases to trimming and J lost 12 bases, with 25 bases between them. The V gene's germline CDR1 is SGHTS and CDR2 YDEGEE. CDR3 length: 14 amino acids. The CDR3 region has the DNA TGTGCCACCCGGGCCACGCGGCGGGCCTCGGGGCAGTTCTTC. This codes for CATRATRRASGQFF.

There are many counts of this clonotype. The chain employs TRBV6-2 or TRBV6-3 and TRBJ2-2; D remains unclear. V lost 6 bases to trimming and J lost 6 bases, with 8 bases between them. Looked up from germline, CDR1 is MNHEY and CDR2 is SVGEGT. This CDR3 spans 12 amino acids. The DNA for the CDR3 is TGTGCCAGCAGCCAGGCGGCCGGGGAGCTGTTTTTT. It is translated as CASSQAAGELFF.

This clonotype was detected many times. The rearrangement links TRBV7-6 to TRBJ2-3; D gene unclear. The CDR3 has 15 amino acids. V shed 4 bases and J shed 6 bases, with 17 bases lying between them. Germline V gene lookup returns CDR1 SGHVS and CDR2 FNYEAQ. As DNA, the CDR3 is TGTGCCAGCAGCTACACCGGGTCCGTGGGCGATACGCAGTATTTT. Residues: CASSYTGSVGDTQYF.

This clonotype appeared a few times. The V call is TRBV7-9, the J call TRBJ1-5; tentative D call: TRBD1 (5 bases). Between the trimmed V and J ends, which lost 4 bases and 7 bases, there was a span of 11 bases. CDR3 size: 13 residues. Germline V gene data show CDR1 as SEHNR and CDR2 as FQNEAQ (reference sequence). For the CDR3, the DNA is TGTGCCAGCAGCTCAGGCGAGGGGCAGCCCCAGCATTTT. Translation gives CASSSGEGQPQHF.

This clonotype occurred a few times. This chain joins TRBV4-1 and TRBJ1-6, with unresolved D. The CDR3 runs 16 residues. The V end lost 1 base, the J end lost 9 bases, and 16 bases lay between the germline ends. Germline V gene sequence: CDR1 MGHRA, CDR2 YSYEKL. The CDR3 nucleotides are TGCGCCAGCAGCCAAGTCCAGGCGATTACGAGTTCACCCCTCCACTTT. Amino acid sequence: CASSQVQAITSSPLHF.

This clonotype showed up many times. The rearrangement links TRBV18 to TRBJ1-6, with D tentatively TRBD1 (5 bases). V was shortened by 2 bases and J by 9 bases, with 8 bases between the two germline ends. Germline CDR1 is KGHSH and CDR2 is LQKENI. This CDR3 has 13 residues. As DNA, the CDR3 is TGTGCCAGCTCACCAGAACAGGTTTCACCCCTCCACTTT. It translates to CASSPEQVSPLHF.

Many counts were recorded for this clonotype. The chain links TRBV6-1 to TRBJ1-1; D remains ambiguous. With 5 bases removed from V and 5 bases from J, the gap between germline ends came to 15 bases. Germline-derived CDR1 and CDR2 are MNHNS and SASEGT. The CDR3 runs to 14 residues. The CDR3 loop is CASSPTTEGTEAFF. The CDR3 bases are TGTGCCAGCAGTCCAACTACCGAAGGGACTGAAGCTTTCTTT.

This clonotype was counted ten times or more. The chain employs TRBV5-1 and TRBJ2-3; 10 bases fit TRBD2. V shed 4 bases and J 2 bases; nucleotides not matched to a gene: 4. CDR3 length equals 15 residues. Germline-derived CDR1 and CDR2 are SGHRS and YFSETQ. CDR3 nucleotides: TGCGCCAGCAGCCCTAGCGGGGGTTACACAGATACGCAGTATTTT. Its protein product is CASSPSGGYTDTQYF.

This clonotype was observed at least ten times. This chain uses TRBV11-3 with TRBJ2-2; a possible D gene is TRBD2 (5 bases). Germline V gene data show CDR1 as SGHNT and CDR2 as YENEEA. CDR3 length: 18 residues. The V gene lost 0 bases and the J gene lost 5 bases, with 19 bases spanning the gap. CDR3 in amino acids: CASSLDQGGSAMTGELFF. CDR3 in DNA: TGTGCCAGCAGCTTAGATCAAGGAGGTAGTGCCATGACCGGGGAGCTGTTTTTT. The full variable domain, rest sourced from reference TRBV11-3 and TRBJ2-2, is EAGVVQSPRYKIIEKKQPVAFWCNPISGHNTLYWYLQNLGQGPELLIRYENEEAVDDSQLPKDRFSAERLKGVDSTLKIQPAELGDSAVYLCASSLDQGGSAMTGELFFGEGSRLTVL.

Ten or more counts support this clonotype. V and J are TRBV5-1 and TRBJ2-1; D gene ambiguous. In germline, CDR1 is SGHRS, CDR2 YFSETQ. The CDR3 covers 14 residues. With 7 bases removed from V and 6 bases from J, the gap between germline ends came to 17 bases. CDR3 in DNA: TGCGCCAGCGGGGATGGAACGGCCCTCAATGAGCAGTTCTTC. Amino acids: CASGDGTALNEQFF.

The chain couples TRBV6-2 or TRBV6-3 to TRBJ2-1; D is uncertain. Germline CDR1 is MNHEY and CDR2 is SVGEGT. Trimming shortened V by 4 bases and J by 3 bases, and 7 bases separated the two germline ends. The CDR3 spans 13 residues. CDR3 region: CASSFGSYNEQFF. CDR3 DNA sequence: TGTGCCAGCAGTTTCGGCAGCTACAATGAGCAGTTCTTC.

V is TRBV28 and J is TRBJ2-7; D may be TRBD1 (5 bases). Germline assignment: CDR1 MDHEN and CDR2 SYDVKM. CDR3 length: 12 amino acids. V dropped 8 bases and J dropped 6 bases, with 14 bases sitting between them. The CDR3 here is CASGARRSEQYF. CDR3 nucleotide sequence: TGTGCCAGCGGGGCGCGGCGCTCCGAGCAGTACTTC. Using reference TRBV28 and TRBJ2-7 for the parts outside the CDR3, the full variable domain is DVKVTQSSRYLVKRTGEKVFLECVQDMDHENMFWYRQDPGLGLRLIYFSYDVKMKEKGDIPEGYSVSREKKERFSLILESASTNQTSMYLCASGARRSEQYFGPGTRLTVT.

This clonotype was seen at least ten times. V is TRBV5-5 and J is TRBJ2-2, with no clear D. The CDR3 extends over 14 amino acids. Trimming cost V 4 bases and J 1 base, with 8 bases left between them. CDR1 and CDR2 from the germline V gene are SGHKS and YYEKEE (reference sequence). In DNA form, the CDR3 reads TGTGCCAGCAGCCCCGACTTGAACACCGGGGAGCTGTTTTTT. Protein: CASSPDLNTGELFF.